This T cell receptor (beta chain) emerged from a study of post-analysis software for immune sequencing data. Study details: Recorded subtypes: relapsing-remitting, secondary progressive, progressive-relapsing; some patients unannotated.

This clonotype was detected ten times or more. Its antigen is unidentified. Study results and caveats: Samples made in the same batch grouped tightly together by F measure. Patients used about five TRBV segments, including TRBV5-6, TRBV5-1 and TRBV20-1, more often than controls. Compared with controls, patients showed significantly lower normalized Chao1 diversity.

Unique molecular identifiers had been added to the TCR beta cDNA libraries. Input populations of about 0.85 to 11 million T cells gave rise to around 480,000 cDNA molecules. A single record per CDR3 protein comes from TCRdb applying MiXCR to the PCR reads. The sample contains a few hundred thousand distinct CDR3 sequences, 35% to 40% of which appear only once. The germline gives CDR1 SGHRS, CDR2 YFSETQ. CDR3 length: 14 amino acids. The ends were cut back, 2 bases at V and 8 bases at J, with 16 bases in the middle. The TCR originated in a girl between 10 and 17 years old with multiple sclerosis. What was sequenced was blood. The chain recombines TRBV5-1 with TRBJ1-2; maybe TRBD1 (6 bases). The CDR3 DNA reads TGCGCCAGCAGCTTATCGGGGGGCTCGATCGGCTACACCTTC. Translation gives CASSLSGGSIGYTF.